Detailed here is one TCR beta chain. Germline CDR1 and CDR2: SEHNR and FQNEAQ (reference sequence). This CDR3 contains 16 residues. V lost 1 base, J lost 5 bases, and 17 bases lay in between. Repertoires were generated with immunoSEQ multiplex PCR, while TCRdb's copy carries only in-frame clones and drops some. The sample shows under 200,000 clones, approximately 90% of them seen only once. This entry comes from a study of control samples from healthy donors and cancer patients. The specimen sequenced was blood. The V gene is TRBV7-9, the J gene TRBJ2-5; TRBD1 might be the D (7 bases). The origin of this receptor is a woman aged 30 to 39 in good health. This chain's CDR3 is CASSLGCWPGGETQYF. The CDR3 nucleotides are TGTGCCAGCAGCTTAGGGTGTTGGCCAGGGGGGGAGACCCAGTACTTC. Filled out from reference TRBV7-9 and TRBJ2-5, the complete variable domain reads DTGVSQNPRHKITKRGQNVTFRCDPISEHNRLYWYRQTLGQGPEFLTYFQNEAQLEKSRLLSDRFSAERPKGSFSTLEIQRTEQGDSAMYLCASSLGCWPGGETQYFGPGTRLLVL.